Sequencing of this TCR beta chain was carried out in a study of T cells in Graves' hyperthyroidism and ophthalmopathy. As concerns this clonotype: Its antigen is currently unknown.

Points from the study as a whole: Blood also held most thyroid clonotypes expanded beyond 0.001.

It was RNA transcripts that yielded the amplified TCR beta CDR3 regions. Primed by the HTBI set, a first-round RT-PCR was run on the TCR CDR3. Each CDR3 protein is one row after TCRdb ran MiXCR on the multiplex PCR reads. In the table there are 610,000 or so distinct CDR3 sequences, under 60% of which are singletons. Hyperthyroidism in the patients, aged 18 to 65, was newly diagnosed and under 2 months in duration. Clinical symptoms, serum thyroxine and TRAb, thyroid ultrasound and orbital computed tomography together formed the diagnostic basis. V lost 0 bases to trimming and J lost 8 bases, with 14 bases between them. Per germline, CDR1 SGDLS and CDR2 YYNGEE. This CDR3 is 15 amino acids long.

The receptor was isolated from a woman younger than 35 with Graves' hyperthyroidism. The V call is TRBV9, the J call TRBJ1-4; D might be TRBD1 (6 bases). The specimen sequenced was peripheral blood or thyroid tissue (not recorded which). CDR3 sequence (DNA): TGTGCCAGCAGCGTAGTTCAGGGGCCAGGGGAAAAACTGTTTTTT. It specifies CASSVVQGPGEKLFF.